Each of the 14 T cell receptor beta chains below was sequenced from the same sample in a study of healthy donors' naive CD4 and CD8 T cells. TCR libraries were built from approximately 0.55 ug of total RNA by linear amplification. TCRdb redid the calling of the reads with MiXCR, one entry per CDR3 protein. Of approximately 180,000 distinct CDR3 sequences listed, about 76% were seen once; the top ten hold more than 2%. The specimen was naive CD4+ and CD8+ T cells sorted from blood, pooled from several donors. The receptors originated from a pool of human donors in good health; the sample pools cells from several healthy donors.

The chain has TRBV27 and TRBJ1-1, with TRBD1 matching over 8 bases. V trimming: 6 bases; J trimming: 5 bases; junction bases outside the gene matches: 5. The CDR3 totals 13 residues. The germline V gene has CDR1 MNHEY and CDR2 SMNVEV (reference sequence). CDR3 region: CASRPGGRTEAFF. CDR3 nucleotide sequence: TGTGCCAGCAGACCAGGGGGCCGGACTGAAGCTTTCTTT.

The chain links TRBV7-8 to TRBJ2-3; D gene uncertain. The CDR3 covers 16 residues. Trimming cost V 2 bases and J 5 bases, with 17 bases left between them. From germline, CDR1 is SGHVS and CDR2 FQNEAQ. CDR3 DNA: TGTGCCAGCAGCTTAAGTGGGCTACCGTGGGAAGATACGCAGTATTTT. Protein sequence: CASSLSGLPWEDTQYF.

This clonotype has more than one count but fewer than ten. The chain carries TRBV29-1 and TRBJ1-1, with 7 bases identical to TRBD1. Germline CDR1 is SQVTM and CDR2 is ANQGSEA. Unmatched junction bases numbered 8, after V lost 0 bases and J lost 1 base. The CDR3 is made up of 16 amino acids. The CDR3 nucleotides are TGCAGCGTTGAAGATCAGGGACAGCGGGGGAACACTGAAGCTTTCTTT. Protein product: CSVEDQGQRGNTEAFF. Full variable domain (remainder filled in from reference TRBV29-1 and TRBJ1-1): SAVISQKPSRDICQRGTSLTIQCQVDSQVTMMFWYRQQPGQSLTLIATANQGSEATYESGFVIDKFPISRPNLTFSTLTVSNMSPEDSSIYLCSVEDQGQRGNTEAFFGQGTRLTVV.

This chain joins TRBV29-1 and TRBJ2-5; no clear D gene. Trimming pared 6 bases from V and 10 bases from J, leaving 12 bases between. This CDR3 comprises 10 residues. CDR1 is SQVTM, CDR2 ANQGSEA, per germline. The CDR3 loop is CSVDRGVQYF. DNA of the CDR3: TGCAGCGTGGACCGAGGAGTCCAGTACTTC.

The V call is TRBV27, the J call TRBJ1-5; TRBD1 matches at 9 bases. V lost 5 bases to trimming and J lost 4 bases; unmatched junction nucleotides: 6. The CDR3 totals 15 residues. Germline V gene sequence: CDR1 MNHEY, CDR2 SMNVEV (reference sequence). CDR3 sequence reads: CASSRGTGRNQPQHF. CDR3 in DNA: TGTGCCAGCAGTCGGGGGACAGGGAGGAATCAGCCCCAGCATTTT.

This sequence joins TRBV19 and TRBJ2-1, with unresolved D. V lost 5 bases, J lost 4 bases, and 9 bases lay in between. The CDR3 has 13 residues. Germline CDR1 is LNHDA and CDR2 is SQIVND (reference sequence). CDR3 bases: TGTGCCAGTAGTCCGCTAGTATACAATGAGCAGTTCTTC. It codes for CASSPLVYNEQFF.

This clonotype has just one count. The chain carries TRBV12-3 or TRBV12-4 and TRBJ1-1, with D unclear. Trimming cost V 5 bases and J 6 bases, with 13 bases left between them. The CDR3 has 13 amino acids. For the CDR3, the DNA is TGTGCCAGCAGTCCCTTTGGGCCCGCTGAAGCTTTCTTT. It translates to CASSPFGPAEAFF.

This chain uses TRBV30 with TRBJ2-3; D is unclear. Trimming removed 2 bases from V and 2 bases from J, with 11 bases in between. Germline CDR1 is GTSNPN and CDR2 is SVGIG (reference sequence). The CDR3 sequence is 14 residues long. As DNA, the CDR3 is TGTGCCTGGAGTAGGGCTCGACTCACAGATACGCAGTATTTT. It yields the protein CAWSRARLTDTQYF. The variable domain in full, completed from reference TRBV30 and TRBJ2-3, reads SQTIHQWPATLVQPVGSPLSLECTVEGTSNPNLYWYRQAAGRGLQLLFYSVGIGQISSEVPQNLSASRPQDRQFILSSKKLLLSDSGFYLCAWSRARLTDTQYFGPGTRLTVL.

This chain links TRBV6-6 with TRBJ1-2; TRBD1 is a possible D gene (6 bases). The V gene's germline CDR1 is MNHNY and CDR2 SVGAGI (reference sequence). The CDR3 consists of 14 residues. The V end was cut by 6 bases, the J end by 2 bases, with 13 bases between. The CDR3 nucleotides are TGTGCCAGCAGCTTGACAGGCATGAACTATGGCTACACCTTC. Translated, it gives CASSLTGMNYGYTF.

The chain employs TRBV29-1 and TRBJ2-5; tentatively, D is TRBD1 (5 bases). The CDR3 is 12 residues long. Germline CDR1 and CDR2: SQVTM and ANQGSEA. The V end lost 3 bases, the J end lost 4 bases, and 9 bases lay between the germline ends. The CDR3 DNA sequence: TGCAGCGTTGAGTCGCAGGGAGAGACCCAGTACTTC. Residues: CSVESQGETQYF.

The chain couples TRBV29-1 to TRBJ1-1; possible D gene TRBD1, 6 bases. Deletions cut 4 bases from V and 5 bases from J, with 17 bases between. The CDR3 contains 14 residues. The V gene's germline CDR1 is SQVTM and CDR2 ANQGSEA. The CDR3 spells CSVVGQSVGTEAFF. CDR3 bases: TGCAGCGTTGTCGGACAGAGCGTGGGGACTGAAGCTTTCTTT.

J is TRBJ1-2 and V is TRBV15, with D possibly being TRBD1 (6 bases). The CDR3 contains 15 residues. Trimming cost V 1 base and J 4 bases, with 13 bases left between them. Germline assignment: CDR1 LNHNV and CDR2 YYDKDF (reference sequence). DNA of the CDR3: TGTGCCACCAGCAGAGGGACAGTCGCCCGCTATGGCTACACCTTC. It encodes CATSRGTVARYGYTF.

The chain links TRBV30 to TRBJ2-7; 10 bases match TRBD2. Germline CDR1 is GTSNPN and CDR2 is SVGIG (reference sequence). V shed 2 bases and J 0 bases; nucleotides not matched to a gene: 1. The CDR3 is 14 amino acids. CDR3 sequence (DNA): TGTGCCTGGAGTTGGACTAGCGGCTCCTACGAGCAGTACTTC. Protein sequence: CAWSWTSGSYEQYF.

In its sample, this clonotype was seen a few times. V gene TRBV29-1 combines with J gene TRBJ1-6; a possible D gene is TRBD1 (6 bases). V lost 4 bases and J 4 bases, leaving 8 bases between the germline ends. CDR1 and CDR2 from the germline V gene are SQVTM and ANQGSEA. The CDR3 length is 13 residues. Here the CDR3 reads CSVGQEYNSPLHF. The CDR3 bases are TGCAGCGTTGGACAGGAGTATAATTCACCCCTCCACTTT.